These T cell receptor beta chains were read from a single sample in a study of cytomegalovirus exposure and HLA in healthy donors. The method was immunoSEQ multiplex PCR; TCRdb's version includes in-frame clones alone and lacks a portion of them. The repertoire holds 80,000 to 130,000 clones, with 75% to 85% as singletons. The sample comprised PBMCs. Receptors originate from a woman aged 18-29 years in good health and CMV-seronegative. The CDR3 runs from the conserved cysteine through the conserved F or W. The D gene is left open where the match is weak. The listing skips clone size in some rows; elsewhere it reads once, few, many or a size class.

size: -; V: TRBV5-8; D: -; J: TRBJ2-6; DNA: TGTGCCAGCAGCTTGGGGGCGGGAGGGGCCAACGTCCTGACTTTC; CDR3: CASSLGAGGANVLTF
size: -; V: TRBV27; D: -; J: TRBJ2-7; DNA: TGTGCCAGCAGCTATGGGGCTGGCGACGAGCAGTACTTC; CDR3: CASSYGAGDEQYF
size: -; V: TRBV4-1; D: -; J: TRBJ1-1; DNA: TGCGCCAGCAGCCAAGATCGGGGGGAGGACGACACTGAAGCTTTCTTT; CDR3: CASSQDRGEDDTEAFF
size: -; V: TRBV28; D: -; J: TRBJ1-5; DNA: TGTGCCAGCCAGGGAAACAATCAGCCCCAGCATTTT; CDR3: CASQGNNQPQHF
size: -; V: TRBV4-1; D: TRBD2; J: TRBJ2-2; DNA: TGCGCCAGCGCGACTAGCGGGGGTACCGGGGAGCTGTTTTTT; CDR3: CASATSGGTGELFF
size: -; V: TRBV9; D: TRBD1; J: TRBJ1-2; DNA: TGTGCCAGCAGCGTAGTCTCTCCTGGGACAGGGGTTGACTATGGCTACACCTTC; CDR3: CASSVVSPGTGVDYGYTF
size: -; V: TRBV6-1; D: -; J: TRBJ2-1; DNA: TGTGCCAGCAGCCCTCGACTAGAACCCTACAATGAGCAGTTCTTC; CDR3: CASSPRLEPYNEQFF
size: -; V: TRBV6-4; D: TRBD1; J: TRBJ2-2; DNA: TGTGCCAGCAGACCACAGGGGGCCGGTTCCGGGGAGCTGTTTTTT; CDR3: CASRPQGAGSGELFF
size: -; V: TRBV7-2; D: TRBD2; J: TRBJ2-7; DNA: TGTGCCAGCAGCCCGCAAGCGGGGACTGACTACGAGCAGTACTTC; CDR3: CASSPQAGTDYEQYF
size: once; V: TRBV29-1; D: -; J: TRBJ1-6; DNA: TGCAGCGGGGGAGTAACACCGAATTCACCCCTCCACTTT; CDR3: CSGGVTPNSPLHF
size: -; V: TRBV7-6; D: -; J: TRBJ2-3; DNA: TGTGCCAGCAGCTTGGGGGCCGGGGAAACAGATACGCAGTATTTT; CDR3: CASSLGAGETDTQYF